A selection of T cell receptor beta chains follows, all from one sample in a study of T cells in Graves' hyperthyroidism and ophthalmopathy. A single record per CDR3 protein comes from TCRdb applying MiXCR to the multiplex PCR reads. The data contain some 580,000 distinct CDR3 sequences, 16% of them seen just once; the ten biggest clones take up less than 3.5%. The sample comprised blood. The receptor set was obtained from a woman in her thirties or forties with Graves' ophthalmopathy. Each CDR3 is given with its conserved first and last residue. D genes are given only for firm matches. The size entry is marked missing in some rows and otherwise reads once, few, many or a size class.

d_gene: TRBD2
j_gene: TRBJ2-5
v_gene: TRBV19
len: 17
abundance: few
CDR3nt: TGTGCCAGTAGTATCAAGCGATCTAGCGGGACTAAAGAGACCCAGTACTTC
CDR3aa: CASSIKRSSGTKETQYF

d_gene: TRBD1
j_gene: TRBJ1-2
v_gene: TRBV2
len: 14
abundance: many
CDR3nt: TGTGCCAGCAGCCGGACAGGGGTATTACATGGCTACACCTTC
CDR3aa: CASSRTGVLHGYTF

d_gene: .
j_gene: TRBJ2-2
v_gene: TRBV6-1
len: 15
abundance: .
CDR3nt: TGTGCCAGCAGTGAGGGGCAGGGGTTCACCGGGGAGCTGTTTTTT
CDR3aa: CASSEGQGFTGELFF

d_gene: .
j_gene: TRBJ2-7
v_gene: TRBV30
len: 13
abundance: many
CDR3nt: TGTGCCTGGAGTGTAAAGGGAGGCTACGAGCAGTACTTC
CDR3aa: CAWSVKGGYEQYF

d_gene: .
j_gene: TRBJ1-1
v_gene: TRBV7-9
len: 13
abundance: many
CDR3nt: TGTGCCAGCAGCTTACAACCCGTCACTGAAGCTTTCTTT
CDR3aa: CASSLQPVTEAFF

d_gene: .
j_gene: TRBJ2-6
v_gene: TRBV6-1
len: 16
abundance: .
CDR3nt: TGTGCCAGCAGTCGCCGAGGGGGCTCTGGGGCCAACGTCCTGACTTTC
CDR3aa: CASSRRGGSGANVLTF

d_gene: TRBD2
j_gene: TRBJ2-1
v_gene: TRBV27
len: 15
abundance: many
CDR3nt: TGTGCCAGCAGTCCACTAGCGGGGGAATACAATGAGCAGTTCTTC
CDR3aa: CASSPLAGEYNEQFF

d_gene: TRBD1
j_gene: TRBJ2-3
v_gene: TRBV6-1
len: 17
abundance: many
CDR3nt: TGTGCCAGCAGTTACCGGTCGACAGGGCGGAAGGAAGATACGCAGTATTTT
CDR3aa: CASSYRSTGRKEDTQYF

d_gene: .
j_gene: TRBJ1-4
v_gene: TRBV20-1
len: 14
abundance: many
CDR3nt: TGCAGTGCTCCTGCGAGGGCAACTAATGAAAAACTGTTTTTT
CDR3aa: CSAPARATNEKLFF

d_gene: .
j_gene: TRBJ2-5
v_gene: TRBV30
len: 15
abundance: many
CDR3nt: TGTGCCTGGAGTGACCACAACAGGGCACAAGAGACCCAGTACTTC
CDR3aa: CAWSDHNRAQETQYF

d_gene: .
j_gene: TRBJ1-5
v_gene: TRBV6-1
len: 15
abundance: many
CDR3nt: TGTGCCAGCAGTCGACGGGGCGAGGGCAATCAGCCCCAGCATTTT
CDR3aa: CASSRRGEGNQPQHF

d_gene: TRBD2
j_gene: TRBJ2-3
v_gene: TRBV2
len: 16
abundance: .
CDR3nt: TGTGCCAGCACCTCCGAGCGGGGACTAGCCACAGATACGCAGTATTTT
CDR3aa: CASTSERGLATDTQYF

d_gene: TRBD2
j_gene: TRBJ2-5
v_gene: TRBV27
len: 13
abundance: few
CDR3nt: TGTGCCACCCGGACTAGCGGGAGAAAGACCCAGTACTTC
CDR3aa: CATRTSGRKTQYF

d_gene: .
j_gene: TRBJ2-3
v_gene: TRBV7-9
len: 15
abundance: .
CDR3nt: TGTGCCAGCAGCACACTTTTAGGAGGCACAGATACGCAGTATTTT
CDR3aa: CASSTLLGGTDTQYF

d_gene: .
j_gene: TRBJ1-5
v_gene: TRBV6-1
len: 15
abundance: few
CDR3nt: TGTGCCAGCAGTGTTCAGCCTGATAGCAATCAGCCCCAGCATTTT
CDR3aa: CASSVQPDSNQPQHF

d_gene: .
j_gene: TRBJ1-5
v_gene: TRBV2
len: 12
abundance: many
CDR3nt: TGTGCCAGCAGGGCCGACAGCCAGCCCCAGCATTTT
CDR3aa: CASRADSQPQHF

d_gene: .
j_gene: TRBJ2-3
v_gene: TRBV10-3
len: 12
abundance: .
CDR3nt: TGTGCCATCAGGGCTAGAACAGATACGCAGTATTTT
CDR3aa: CAIRARTDTQYF

d_gene: TRBD1
j_gene: TRBJ1-1
v_gene: TRBV12-3/TRBV12-4
len: 18
abundance: once
CDR3nt: TGTGCCAGCAGTTTAGCGCTCCAGGGGGCTGGGTTCTACACTGAAGCTTTCTTT
CDR3aa: CASSLALQGAGFYTEAFF

d_gene: .
j_gene: TRBJ1-1
v_gene: TRBV6-2/TRBV6-3
len: 13
abundance: many
CDR3nt: TGTGCCAGCAGTTCTGGGGCTTACACTGAAGCTTTCTTT
CDR3aa: CASSSGAYTEAFF

d_gene: .
j_gene: TRBJ2-3
v_gene: TRBV29-1
len: 15
abundance: many
CDR3nt: TGCAGCGTTGAAGAACTGAAGAGGAGAAGAAAAGCGCAGTATTTT
CDR3aa: CSVEELKRRRKAQYF

d_gene: .
j_gene: TRBJ2-2
v_gene: TRBV11-3
len: 14
abundance: .
CDR3nt: TGTGCCAGCAGCACCGGGACCAACACCGGGGAGCTGTTTTTT
CDR3aa: CASSTGTNTGELFF

d_gene: .
j_gene: TRBJ1-2
v_gene: TRBV10-3
len: 12
abundance: .
CDR3nt: TGTGCCATCTATGGCAGGATCTATGGCTACACCTTC
CDR3aa: CAIYGRIYGYTF

d_gene: TRBD1
j_gene: TRBJ1-2
v_gene: TRBV30
len: 14
abundance: few
CDR3nt: TGTGCCTGGAGCTCCCAGGGGGCTAACTATGGCTACACCTTC
CDR3aa: CAWSSQGANYGYTF

d_gene: .
j_gene: TRBJ2-2
v_gene: TRBV6-1
len: 13
abundance: .
CDR3nt: TGTGCCAGCACCGGGACACCACCCGGGGAGCTGTTTTTT
CDR3aa: CASTGTPPGELFF

d_gene: .
j_gene: TRBJ1-1
v_gene: TRBV6-1
len: 13
abundance: many
CDR3nt: TGTGCCAGCCGATCCGGGGGAGGCACTGAAGCTTTCTTT
CDR3aa: CASRSGGGTEAFF

d_gene: .
j_gene: TRBJ1-1
v_gene: TRBV7-8
len: 15
abundance: many
CDR3nt: TGTGCCAGCAGCTTAGCTGGCGGCTGGAACACTGAAGCTTTCTTT
CDR3aa: CASSLAGGWNTEAFF

d_gene: TRBD1
j_gene: TRBJ1-1
v_gene: TRBV5-1
len: 16
abundance: many
CDR3nt: TGCGCCAGCAGCTTGGCAGGGGGCGGGATGAACACTGAAGCTTTCTTT
CDR3aa: CASSLAGGGMNTEAFF

d_gene: TRBD1
j_gene: TRBJ1-2
v_gene: TRBV27
len: 13
abundance: many
CDR3nt: TGTGCCAGCAGTTTCTTGACAGGGTATGGCTACACCTTC
CDR3aa: CASSFLTGYGYTF

d_gene: TRBD2
j_gene: TRBJ2-1
v_gene: TRBV6-1
len: 15
abundance: .
CDR3nt: TGTGCCAGCAGTTTTCGCGGGAGGTACGACAATGAGCAGTTCTTC
CDR3aa: CASSFRGRYDNEQFF

d_gene: .
j_gene: TRBJ2-2
v_gene: TRBV13
len: 16
abundance: few
CDR3nt: TGTGCCAGCAGCCCCCGCGCTAGCGAAAACACCGGGGAGCTGTTTTTT
CDR3aa: CASSPRASENTGELFF

d_gene: TRBD2
j_gene: TRBJ2-3
v_gene: TRBV2
len: 14
abundance: .
CDR3nt: TGTGCCAGCAGAGTAGCGGGCCCTACAGATACGCAGTATTTT
CDR3aa: CASRVAGPTDTQYF

d_gene: .
j_gene: TRBJ2-7
v_gene: TRBV10-3
len: 12
abundance: many
CDR3nt: TGTGCCATCGGACAGCTCCCCTACGAGCAGTACTTC
CDR3aa: CAIGQLPYEQYF

d_gene: TRBD2
j_gene: TRBJ2-3
v_gene: TRBV27
len: 13
abundance: .
CDR3nt: TGTGCCAGCAGTTCACTGGGGGGGGATACGCAGTATTTT
CDR3aa: CASSSLGGDTQYF

d_gene: TRBD1
j_gene: TRBJ1-5
v_gene: TRBV28
len: 18
abundance: .
CDR3nt: TGTGCCAGCAGTTTATTATCACCGGGACAGGGGCCCAATCAGCCCCAGCATTTT
CDR3aa: CASSLLSPGQGPNQPQHF

d_gene: .
j_gene: TRBJ2-2
v_gene: TRBV6-1
len: 16
abundance: .
CDR3nt: TGTGCCAGCACGAATCAGGGGCAGGGGACCACCGGGGAGCTGTTTTTT
CDR3aa: CASTNQGQGTTGELFF

d_gene: .
j_gene: TRBJ2-1
v_gene: TRBV29-1
len: 12
abundance: many
CDR3nt: TGCAGCGTTGGGCGGGACTACAATGAGCAGTTCTTC
CDR3aa: CSVGRDYNEQFF

d_gene: .
j_gene: TRBJ1-5
v_gene: TRBV7-9
len: 10
abundance: .
CDR3nt: TGTGCCAGCAGCTTCTGGCCCCAGCATTTT
CDR3aa: CASSFWPQHF